The T cell receptor (beta chain) under discussion was sequenced for a study of CD8+ T cells in alopecia areata (dated by TCRdb to the late 2010s). Notes on the research overall: Treated patients were enrolled in an open-label pilot trial of oral tofacitinib, 5 to 10 mg twice daily, for moderate-to-severe alopecia areata. Tofacitinib was given for 6 to 18 months, followed by 6 months of follow-up off drug to assess delayed response and recurrence. In treated patients, disease severity was measured using the SALT score, which gives the percentage of scalp surface area affected. High-throughput TCRbeta sequencing was used to examine T cell clonal expansion in alopecia areata in both the C3H/HeJ mouse model and human patients. Human TCRbeta sequencing covered scalp tissue and sorted CD4+ and CD8+ peripheral blood T cells from patchy and totalis/universalis alopecia areata patients and healthy controls. Patients on tofacitinib were biopsied at baseline and after 4 and 24 weeks of treatment, and several of the patients also had a later scalp biopsy. Clonality in the scalp was compared among normal scalp (n=4), patchy alopecia areata scalp (n=8), and alopecia totalis/universalis scalp (n=8). The RNA source kit depended on sample type: the PAXgene miRNA kit for fixed scalp, the miRNeasy kit for PBMCs, and the RNeasy kit for mouse skin. TCRbeta CDR3 regions were amplified by immunoSEQ multiplex PCR with 35 Vbeta forward and 13 Jbeta reverse primers.

Of note for this clone: The antigen it recognizes is unknown. No base qualities exist here, and no much larger clone lies one base off it.

What the study reported, not specific to this receptor: Shared TCR sequences between patients were less evident than in mice, which may be partly attributable to HLA diversity in the patient population. Many expanded lesional clones persisted in scalp and blood during tofacitinib treatment, which may partly explain relapse after stopping treatment. Compared with normal scalp, lesional scalp, particularly in alopecia totalis/universalis, had higher clonality and more expanded CD8+ clones, which suggests antigenic drive. Tofacitinib significantly lowered scalp clonality and the number of expanded CD8+ clones among the top 100 scalp clones. Because the treated cohort was small and included a single nonresponder, larger studies are needed to assess links between baseline CD8+ expansion and response. Resident alphabeta T cells in normal human skin are also sequenced, complicating scalp TCR repertoire analysis, unlike mouse skin dominated by gammadelta T cells.

The library was generated by the immunoSEQ multiplex PCR assay. To provide template for TCR sequencing, every sample had RNA extracted and reverse transcribed into cDNA. First-strand cDNA was synthesized using SuperScript III with a 2:1 mix of oligo-dT and random hexamers. A synthetic immune receptor repertoire was used to measure amplification bias, and any remaining bias was corrected computationally. The authors' pipeline ran thus. After raw reads were preprocessed to remove errors, the CDR3 was defined following IMGT conventions as running from the conserved cysteine to phenylalanine. Clonality was computed as 1 minus the Shannon entropy, with the entropy normalized by log2 of the number of productive unique TCRs. Scalp TCRbeta sequences were cross-referenced with sorted blood CD4 and CD8 repertoires so that the CD4 or CD8 identity of scalp clones could be inferred. In TCRdb, the immuneACCESS table is reduced to in-frame sequences with V and J assigned. These tables do not hold every clone; where another copy was compared, an unresolved V gene accounts for under half, and the others remain unexplained. V, J and clone size derive from that table, while D and trimming were established from the DNA sequence. This sample lists fewer than 250,000 clones; roughly 40% were detected once. The top ten constitute roughly 2.8% of the sample.

This specimen's treatment or condition label, per the study, means: oral pan-JAK inhibitor, 5-10 mg twice daily. Lesional scalp punch biopsies and peripheral blood were collected from alopecia areata patients. PBMCs were isolated by density centrifugation and stained for CD3, CD4 and CD8, and CD4+ and CD8+ T cells were sorted on a FACSAria. Relative to germline, V is missing 1 base and J is missing 4 bases, with 4 bases of the junction outside any gene match. The germline V gene encodes CDR1 LGHNA and CDR2 YNFKEQ. The CDR3 holds 16 amino acids from the cysteine to the phenylalanine. Just CDR3 DNA is preserved here, 48 bases in frame from base 1.

The sequence links TRBV4-2 to TRBJ2-1; a stretch of 10 junction bases matches TRBD2. The source is a human donor with alopecia areata. The sequenced sample was CD4+ T cells sorted from blood, obtained between weeks 36 and 40, from a patient treated with tofacitinib. The CDR3 reads CASSQASGSTYNEQFF. Read as DNA, the sequence is TGTGCCAGCAGCCAAGCTAGCGGGAGTACGTACAATGAGCAGTTCTTC.